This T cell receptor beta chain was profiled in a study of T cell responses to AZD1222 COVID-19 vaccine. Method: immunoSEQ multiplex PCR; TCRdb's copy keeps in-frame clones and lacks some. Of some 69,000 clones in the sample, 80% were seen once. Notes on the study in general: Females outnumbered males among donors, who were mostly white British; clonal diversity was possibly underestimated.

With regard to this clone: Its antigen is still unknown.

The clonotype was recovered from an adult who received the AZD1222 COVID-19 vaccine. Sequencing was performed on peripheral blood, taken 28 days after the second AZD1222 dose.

DNA of the CDR3: TGCGCCAGCAGCCCACAGGACACTAACTATGGCTACACCTTC. Its protein product is CASSPQDTNYGYTF. This chain connects TRBV5-1 to TRBJ1-2; maybe TRBD1 (5 bases). Trimming shortened V by 4 bases and J by 0 bases, and 10 bases separated the two germline ends. The CDR3 sequence is 14 residues long. Germline V gives CDR1 SGHRS, CDR2 YFSETQ.